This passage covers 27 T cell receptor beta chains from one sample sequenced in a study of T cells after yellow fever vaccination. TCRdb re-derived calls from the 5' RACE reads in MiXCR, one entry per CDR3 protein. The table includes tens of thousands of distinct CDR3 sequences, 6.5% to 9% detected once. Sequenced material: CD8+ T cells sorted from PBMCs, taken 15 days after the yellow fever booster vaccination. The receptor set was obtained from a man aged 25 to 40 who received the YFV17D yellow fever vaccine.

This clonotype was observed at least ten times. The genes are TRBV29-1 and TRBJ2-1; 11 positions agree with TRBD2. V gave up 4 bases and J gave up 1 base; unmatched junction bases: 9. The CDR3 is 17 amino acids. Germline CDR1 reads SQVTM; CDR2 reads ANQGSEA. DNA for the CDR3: TGCAGCGTTGGTAATAGCGGGAGGGGAATTTCCTACAATGAGCAGTTCTTC. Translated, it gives CSVGNSGRGISYNEQFF.

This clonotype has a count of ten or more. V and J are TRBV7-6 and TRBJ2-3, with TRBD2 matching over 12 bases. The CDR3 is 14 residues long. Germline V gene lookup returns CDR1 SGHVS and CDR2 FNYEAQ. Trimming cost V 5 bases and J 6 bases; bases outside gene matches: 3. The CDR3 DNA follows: TGTGCCAGCAGCATAACTAGCGGGAGGGATACGCAGTATTTT. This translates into CASSITSGRDTQYF.

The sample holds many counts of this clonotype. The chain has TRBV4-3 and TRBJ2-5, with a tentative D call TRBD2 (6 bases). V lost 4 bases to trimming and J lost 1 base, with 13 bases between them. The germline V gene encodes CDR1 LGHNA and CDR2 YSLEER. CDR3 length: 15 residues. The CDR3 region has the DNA TGCGCCAGCAGCCGGGAGCTCGGGAGCCAAGAGACCCAGTACTTC. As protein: CASSRELGSQETQYF.

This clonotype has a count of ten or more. The CDR3 reads CASSLRGPALNEQFF. CDR3 DNA: TGTGCCAGCAGTTTAAGGGGACCGGCACTCAATGAGCAGTTCTTC. The rearrangement uses TRBV27 and TRBJ2-1; TRBD1 or TRBD2 may be the D gene (5 bases each). V lost 2 bases to trimming and J lost 6 bases, with 14 bases between them. CDR3 length: 15 residues. Germline loops: CDR1 MNHEY, CDR2 SMNVEV (reference sequence).

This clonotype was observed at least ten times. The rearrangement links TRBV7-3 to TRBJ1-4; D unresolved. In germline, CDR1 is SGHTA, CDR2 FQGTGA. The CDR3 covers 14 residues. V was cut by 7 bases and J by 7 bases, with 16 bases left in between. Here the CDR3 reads CASTSSLGGEKLFF. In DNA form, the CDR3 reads TGTGCCAGCACCTCGTCCCTGGGCGGTGAAAAACTGTTTTTT.

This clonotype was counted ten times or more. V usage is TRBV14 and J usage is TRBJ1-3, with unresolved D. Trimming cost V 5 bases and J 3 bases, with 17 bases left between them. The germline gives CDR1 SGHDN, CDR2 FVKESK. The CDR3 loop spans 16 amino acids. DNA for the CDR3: TGTGCCAGCAGCGGACGAGCTCCATGGGGTGGAAACACCATATATTTT. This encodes CASSGRAPWGGNTIYF.

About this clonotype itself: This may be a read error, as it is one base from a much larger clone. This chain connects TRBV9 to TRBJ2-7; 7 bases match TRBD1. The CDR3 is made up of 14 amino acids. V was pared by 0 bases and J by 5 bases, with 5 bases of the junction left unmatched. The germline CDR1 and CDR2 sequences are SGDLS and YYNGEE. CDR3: CASSVVDRKDEQYF. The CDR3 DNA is TGTGCCAGCAGCGTAGTGGACAGGAAGGACGAGCAGTACTTC.

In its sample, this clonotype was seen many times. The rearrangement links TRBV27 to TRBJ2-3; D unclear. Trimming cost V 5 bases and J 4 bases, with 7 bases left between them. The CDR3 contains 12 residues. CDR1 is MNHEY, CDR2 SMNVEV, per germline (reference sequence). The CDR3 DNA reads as TGTGCCAGCAGTCCCTTTTCAGATACGCAGTATTTT. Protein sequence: CASSPFSDTQYF.

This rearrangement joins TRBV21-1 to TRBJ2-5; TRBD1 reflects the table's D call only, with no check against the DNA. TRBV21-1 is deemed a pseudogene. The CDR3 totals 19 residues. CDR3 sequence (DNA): TGTGCCAGCAGCAAAGCGGGAGGACAGGGGGCTGGTCAGCAAGAGACCCAGTACTTC. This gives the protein CASSKAGGQGAGQQETQYF.

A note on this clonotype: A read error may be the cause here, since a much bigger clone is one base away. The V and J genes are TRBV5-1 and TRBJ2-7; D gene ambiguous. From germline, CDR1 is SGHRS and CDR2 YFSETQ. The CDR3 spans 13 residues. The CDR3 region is CASSLSPSYEQHF. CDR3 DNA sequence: TGCGCCAGCAGCCTATCCCCCTCCTACGAGCAGCACTTC.

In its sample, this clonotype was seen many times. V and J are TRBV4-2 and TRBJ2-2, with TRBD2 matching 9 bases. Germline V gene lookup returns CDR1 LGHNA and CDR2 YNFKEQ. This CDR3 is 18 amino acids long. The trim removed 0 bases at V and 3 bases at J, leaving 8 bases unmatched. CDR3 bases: TGTGCCAGCAGCCAAGACCCCGCTAGCGGGACCGACACCGGGGAGCTGTTTTTT. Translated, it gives CASSQDPASGTDTGELFF.

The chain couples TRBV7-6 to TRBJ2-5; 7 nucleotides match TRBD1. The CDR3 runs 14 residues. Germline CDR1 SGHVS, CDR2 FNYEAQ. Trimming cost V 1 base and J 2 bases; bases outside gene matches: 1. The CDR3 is CASSLGTGQETQYF. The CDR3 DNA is TGTGCCAGCAGCTTAGGGACAGGACAAGAGACCCAGTACTTC. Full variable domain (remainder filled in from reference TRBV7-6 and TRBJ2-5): GAGVSQSPRYKVTKRGQDVALRCDPISGHVSLYWYRQALGQGPEFLTYFNYEAQQDKSGLPNDRFSAERPEGSISTLTIQRTEQRDSAMYRCASSLGTGQETQYFGPGTRLLVL.

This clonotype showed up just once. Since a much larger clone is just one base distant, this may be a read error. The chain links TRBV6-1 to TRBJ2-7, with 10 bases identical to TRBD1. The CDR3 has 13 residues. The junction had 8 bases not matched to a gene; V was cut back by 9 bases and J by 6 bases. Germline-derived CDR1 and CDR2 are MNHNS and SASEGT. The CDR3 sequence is CARSRTGGGEQYF. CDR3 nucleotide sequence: TGTGCCAGGAGCAGGACAGGGGGAGGCGAGCAGTACTTC.

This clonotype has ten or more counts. CDR3 sequence reads: CSVETVYNEQFF. The CDR3 DNA is TGCAGCGTTGAGACAGTTTACAATGAGCAGTTCTTC. The rearrangement links TRBV29-1 to TRBJ2-1; D is perhaps TRBD1 (5 bases). In germline, CDR1 is SQVTM, CDR2 ANQGSEA. The CDR3 has 12 amino acids. V was trimmed by 3 bases and J by 4 bases, leaving 7 bases between them.

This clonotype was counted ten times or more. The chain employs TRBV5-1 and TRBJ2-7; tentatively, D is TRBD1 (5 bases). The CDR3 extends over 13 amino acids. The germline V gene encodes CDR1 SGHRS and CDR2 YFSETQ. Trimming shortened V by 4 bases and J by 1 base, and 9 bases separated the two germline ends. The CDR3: CASSMDTSYEQYF. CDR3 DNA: TGCGCCAGCAGCATGGACACGTCCTACGAGCAGTACTTC.

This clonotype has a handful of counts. The CDR3 reads CASSLGRLGRNTEAFF. The CDR3 bases are TGTGCCAGCAGCTTGGGTCGACTGGGGCGGAACACTGAAGCTTTCTTT. The rearrangement joins TRBV5-8 to TRBJ1-1; tentative D call: TRBD1 (5 bases). V shed 0 bases and J shed 1 base, with 13 bases lying between them. Germline V gives CDR1 SGHTS, CDR2 YDEGEE. The CDR3 loop spans 16 amino acids.

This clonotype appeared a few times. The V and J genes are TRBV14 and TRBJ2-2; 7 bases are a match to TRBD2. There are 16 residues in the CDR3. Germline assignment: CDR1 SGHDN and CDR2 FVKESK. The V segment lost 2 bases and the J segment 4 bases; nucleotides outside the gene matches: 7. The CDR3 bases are TGTGCCAGCAGCCAACTAGCGGCAGTCTTCACCGGGGAGCTGTTTTTT. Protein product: CASSQLAAVFTGELFF.

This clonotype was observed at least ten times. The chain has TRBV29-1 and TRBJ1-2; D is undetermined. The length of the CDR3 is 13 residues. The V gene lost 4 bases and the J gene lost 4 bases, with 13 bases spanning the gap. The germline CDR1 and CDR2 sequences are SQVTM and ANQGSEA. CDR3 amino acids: CSVVPGASYGYTF. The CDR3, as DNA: TGCAGCGTTGTACCCGGTGCTTCCTATGGCTACACCTTC.

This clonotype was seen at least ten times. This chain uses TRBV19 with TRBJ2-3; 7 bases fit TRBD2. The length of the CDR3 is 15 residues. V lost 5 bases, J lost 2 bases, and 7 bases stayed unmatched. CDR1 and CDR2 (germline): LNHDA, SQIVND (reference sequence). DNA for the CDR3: TGTGCCAGTAGTTCCCTAGCGGAGTACACAGATACGCAGTATTTT. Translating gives CASSSLAEYTDTQYF.

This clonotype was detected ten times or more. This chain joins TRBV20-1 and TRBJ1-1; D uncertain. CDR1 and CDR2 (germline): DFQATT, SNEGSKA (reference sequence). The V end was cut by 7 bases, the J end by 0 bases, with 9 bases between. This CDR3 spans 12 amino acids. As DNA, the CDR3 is TGCAGTGGACGCCCCCTGAACACTGAAGCTTTCTTT. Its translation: CSGRPLNTEAFF.

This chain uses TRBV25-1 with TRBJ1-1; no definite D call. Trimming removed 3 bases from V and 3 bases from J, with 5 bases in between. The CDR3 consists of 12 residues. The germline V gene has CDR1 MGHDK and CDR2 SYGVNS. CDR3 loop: CASSDGDTEAFF. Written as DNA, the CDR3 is TGTGCCAGCAGTGACGGGGACACTGAAGCTTTCTTT.

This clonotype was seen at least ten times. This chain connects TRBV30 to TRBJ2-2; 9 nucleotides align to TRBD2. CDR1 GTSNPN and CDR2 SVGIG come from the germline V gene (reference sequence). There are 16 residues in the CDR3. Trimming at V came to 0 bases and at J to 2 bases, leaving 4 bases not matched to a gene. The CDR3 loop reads CAWSVGLAGNTGELFF. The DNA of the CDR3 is TGTGCCTGGAGTGTGGGTCTAGCGGGAAACACCGGGGAGCTGTTTTTT.

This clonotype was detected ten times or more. The CDR3 spells CAISEVKGELNTEAFF. CDR3 in DNA: TGTGCCATCAGTGAGGTAAAGGGGGAGTTGAACACTGAAGCTTTCTTT. The V and J genes are TRBV10-3 and TRBJ1-1; maybe TRBD1 (6 bases). V was shortened by 2 bases and J by 0 bases, with 13 bases between the two germline ends. Germline CDR1 reads ENHRY; CDR2 reads SYGVKD. This CDR3 has 16 amino acids.

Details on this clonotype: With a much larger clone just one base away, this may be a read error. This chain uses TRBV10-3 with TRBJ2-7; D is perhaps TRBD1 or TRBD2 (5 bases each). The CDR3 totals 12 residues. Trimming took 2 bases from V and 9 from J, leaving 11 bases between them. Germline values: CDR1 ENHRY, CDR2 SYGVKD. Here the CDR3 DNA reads TGTGCCATCAGTGAGGAGAGGGACCCGCAGTACTTC. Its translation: CAISEERDPQYF.

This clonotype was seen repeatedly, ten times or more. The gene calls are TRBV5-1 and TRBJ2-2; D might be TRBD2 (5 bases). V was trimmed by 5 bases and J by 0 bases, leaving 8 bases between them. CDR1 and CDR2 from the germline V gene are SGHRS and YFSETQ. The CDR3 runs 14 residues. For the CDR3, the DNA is TGCGCCAGCAGATGGACTGCGAACACCGGGGAGCTGTTTTTT. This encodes CASRWTANTGELFF.

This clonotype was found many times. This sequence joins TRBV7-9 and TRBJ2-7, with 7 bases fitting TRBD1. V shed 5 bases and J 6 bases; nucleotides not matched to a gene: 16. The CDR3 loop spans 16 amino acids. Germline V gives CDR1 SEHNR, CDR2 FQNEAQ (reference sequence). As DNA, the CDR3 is TGTGCCAGCAGCCGATCCACCGGACAGGCGATCGTCGAGCAGTACTTC. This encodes CASSRSTGQAIVEQYF.

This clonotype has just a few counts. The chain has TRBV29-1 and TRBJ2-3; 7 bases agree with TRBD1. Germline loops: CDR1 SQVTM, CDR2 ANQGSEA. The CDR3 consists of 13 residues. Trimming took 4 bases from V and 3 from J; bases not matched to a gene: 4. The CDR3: CSVGQGRTDTQYF. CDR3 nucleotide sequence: TGCAGCGTTGGACAGGGACGAACAGATACGCAGTATTTT.